The present entry profiles one T cell receptor beta chain with its context. Its target antigen remains unknown. The sequenced fragment ends 3 residues before the CDR3 boundary, so the rest is inferred from the germline J gene. The germline V gene encodes CDR1 MGHRA and CDR2 YSYEKL. The CDR3 starts with the cysteine, ends with the phenylalanine, and has 14 residues. The DNA shown is the part of the CDR3 that was read: 33 bases, in frame from base 1. A distance of 14 bases separates the germline ends of V and J, which lose 4 bases and 4 bases respectively. This specimen belongs to a study of T cells in women clearing cervical HPV infection listed by TCRdb under 2018. Regarding the complete study: Cases were roughly 23 women with histologically confirmed HPV16-related CIN3 or worse, including a couple of invasive cancers. The controls were about two dozen women whose single incident HPV16 infection cleared within 12 months with no development of precancer or cancer. Blood from cases was drawn at the visit where the lesion was first identified, while blood from controls was drawn once the infection was no longer detected. Among cases, blood sampling occurred a median of about 150 days after lesion detection, with an interquartile range of about 85 to 200 days. Because only a few women had HLA typing data, the possibility that HLA type acted as a confounder could not be ruled out. This exploratory proof-of-principle case-control study, nested within the Guanacaste HPV Natural History Study in Costa Rica, compared TCR repertoires among women with different cervical HPV16 outcomes. Cases were matched to controls by age within five years and by the year the sample was collected. Median age was approximately 30 years in cases versus 38 in controls, and baseline characteristics did not differ significantly. The parent cohort enrolled 10,049 women aged 18 or older in Guanacaste, Costa Rica, in about 1993 to 1994 and followed the women for roughly 7 years. As quality controls, five blinded duplicates were added to each group, bringing the total to roughly 60 samples made up of 50 or so participants and about ten replicates. The study at large found these results: Because the number of T cells per sample was unknown, the richness differences could reflect varying T-cell content rather than repertoire biology. The cross-sectional design could not show whether the associations came before the infection or were a result of it, and neither effector/memory subsets nor HPV-specific T cells were isolated. Random forest classifiers that combined richness and V gene abundances separated cases from controls with an estimated AUC of 0.83. TRBV6-7 relative abundance was lower in cases than in controls (around 0.11% versus 0.15%; Bonferroni P = 0.0008). Significantly higher TCR repertoire richness was observed in CIN3+ cases than in controls across sequencing depths, whereas no difference in evenness was found.

Every participant had a single incident cervical HPV16 infection, and women with prevalent HPV16 infections were excluded. Cervical HPV DNA was detected with MY09/MY11 PCR, and genotyping was done with dot-blot hybridization. Approximately 15 mL of heparinized blood was centrifuged, after which the buffy coat was aliquoted, frozen at -30 degrees C, and then stored at -80 degrees C. Genomic DNA was extracted from buffy coat specimens using QIAGEN kits. TCR beta CDR3 regions were amplified by multiplex PCR using the immunoSEQ assay from an average of roughly 1,100 ng genomic DNA per sample. The assay corrected primer bias using a complete synthetic TCR repertoire to establish an amplification baseline. Amplicons were sequenced on the Illumina platform. As for the authors' bioinformatics: Sequence errors were corrected by clustering with frequency ratios and a modified nearest-neighbor algorithm, and the sequences were then analyzed in the immunoSEQ Analyzer using IMGT gene definitions. At each rarefaction depth, TCR richness and evenness were averaged over 20 rarefaction repeats, and samples with fewer sequences than the depth were excluded. V, D and J gene relative abundances were compared between groups with Wilcoxon rank sum tests, applying FDR correction. An intraclass correlation of 90% to 97% for TCR richness and an average of around 80% across some 70 gene segments were obtained from the blinded duplicates. TCRdb mirrors the immuneACCESS table, restricted to in-frame sequences. Some clones are absent from its copies; in checked studies, under half trace to an unresolved V gene, and the reason for the others is unknown. V and J calls plus clone size are reproduced from that table; the DNA served to infer D and trimming. This specimen's table enumerates under 45,000 clones. About 5.8% of the sample lies in the top ten.

This clonotype was sampled from a woman aged 18-70 years with a cervical HPV16 infection that either progressed to CIN3+ or cleared (not recorded which). The sequence links TRBV4-1 to TRBJ2-7, with the D gene not confidently named. Sequencing was carried out using blood buffy coat. Partial CDR3 DNA: TGCGCCAGCAGCCCGATGGCAGACGGGTACGAG. This translates into CASSPMADGYE. The full CDR3 protein reads CASSPMADGYEQYF.